These 6 T cell receptor beta chains came from one sample sequenced in a study of blood T cells in healthy people across ages. Through a sample-barcoded 5' primer and a J-beta primer mix, a second PCR was run for roughly 6 to 12 cycles. MiXCR, applied by TCRdb to the 5' RACE reads, yields one record per CDR3 protein. The sample holds 650,000 to 700,000 distinct CDR3 sequences, roughly 32% seen once. Sequenced input: blood. Source of these receptors: a woman aged 80 or over in good health.

This clonotype was recorded a few times. The chain carries TRBV30 and TRBJ2-5, with D perhaps matching TRBD1 or TRBD2 (7 bases each). This CDR3 has 14 amino acids. The V end lost 5 bases, the J end lost 1 base, and 14 bases lay between the germline ends. Germline CDR1 GTSNPN, CDR2 SVGIG (reference sequence). CDR3 sequence (DNA): TGTGCCTGGGGGGAGGGGGCACTCCAAGAGACCCAGTACTTC. Translation gives CAWGEGALQETQYF.

This clonotype was seen just once. The chain joins TRBV5-4 to TRBJ2-4, with TRBD1 matching over 7 bases. The end of the DNA aligns better with TRBJ2-5, so the J call may be wrong. CDR1 SGHNT and CDR2 YYREEE come from the germline V gene (reference sequence). The CDR3 has 15 residues. CDR3 in amino acids: CASSYPDRPPETQYF. The CDR3 DNA sequence: TGTGCCAGCAGCTACCCGGACAGGCCCCCAGAGACCCAGTACTTC.

This clonotype came up a few times. A read error may be the cause here, since a much bigger clone is one base away. The gene calls are TRBV24-1 and TRBJ2-5; either TRBD1 or TRBD2 may fit D (6 bases each). Trimming took 1 base from V and 7 from J, leaving 15 bases between them. The CDR3 has 15 amino acids. The V gene's germline CDR1 is KGHDR and CDR2 SFDVKD. The CDR3 DNA sequence: TGTGCCACCAGTGATTTCGAGGGGGGTCGTGGGACCCAGTACTTC. It codes for CATSDFEGGRGTQYF.

As regards this clonotype: At one end the junction does not follow the germline gene, possibly because of a read error. The chain uses TRBV20-1 and TRBJ2-3; 12 positions agree with TRBD2. In germline, CDR1 is DFQATT, CDR2 SNEGSKA (reference sequence). There are 15 residues in the CDR3. The chain's CDR3 is CGAATSGGSTDTQYF. The CDR3 bases are TGCGGTGCTGCGACTAGCGGGGGATCCACAGATACGCAGTATTTT.

This clonotype was detected many times. The chain uses TRBV5-1 and TRBJ2-1; 9 bases are shared with TRBD2. With 0 bases clipped from V and 9 bases from J, the junction kept 7 bases outside the gene matches. This CDR3 spans 15 amino acids. The germline CDR1 and CDR2 sequences are SGHRS and YFSETQ. The chain's CDR3 is CASSLAKRGVGEQFF. Written as DNA, the CDR3 is TGCGCCAGCAGCTTGGCCAAGCGGGGGGTAGGTGAGCAGTTCTTC.

The chain combines TRBV20-1 with TRBJ1-2, with D tentatively TRBD1 (5 bases). The CDR3 runs to 14 residues. CDR1 DFQATT and CDR2 SNEGSKA come from the germline V gene (reference sequence). The V gene lost 1 base and the J gene lost 4 bases, with 13 bases spanning the gap. CDR3 region: CSARGTRASYGYTF. DNA of the CDR3: TGCAGTGCTAGAGGTACCAGGGCCTCCTATGGCTACACCTTC.